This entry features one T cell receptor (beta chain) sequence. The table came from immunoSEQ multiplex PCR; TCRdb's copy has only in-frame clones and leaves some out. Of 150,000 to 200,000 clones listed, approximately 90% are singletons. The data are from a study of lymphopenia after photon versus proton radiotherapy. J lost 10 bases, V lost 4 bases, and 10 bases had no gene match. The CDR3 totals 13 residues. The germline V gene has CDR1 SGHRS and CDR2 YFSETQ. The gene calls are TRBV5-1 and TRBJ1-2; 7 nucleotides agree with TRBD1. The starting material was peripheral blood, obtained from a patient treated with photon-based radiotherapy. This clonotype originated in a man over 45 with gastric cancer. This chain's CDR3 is CASSVTGDSDYTF. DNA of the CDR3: TGCGCCAGCAGCGTAACAGGGGATTCGGACTACACCTTC.